This TCR beta chain is from a study of CD8+ T cells in alopecia areata. Study conclusions and caveats: Possibly as an HLA-related effect, TCR sharing across patients appeared less clear than in mice.

For about 5 patients, CD4+ cells were sorted into CD25+CD127- cells. By share of the sample, this clone is medium-sized (0.01 to 0.1%). Antigen: not known. RNA extraction and reverse transcription yielded cDNA as sequencing template. The assay was immunoSEQ multiplex PCR, and TCRdb's table has in-frame clones only and misses some. Here the sample spans tens of thousands of clones, roughly 60% being singletons. The CDR3 loop spans 15 amino acids. In germline, CDR1 is SGHDN, CDR2 FVKESK. V was clipped by 1 base and J by 2 bases, with 11 bases between them. The specimen was CD4+ Tregs sorted from blood. The V gene is TRBV14, the J gene TRBJ2-5; possible D gene TRBD2, 6 bases. The clonotype comes from a human donor with alopecia areata. The CDR3 DNA reads TGTGCCAGCAGCCAAGTAGGAGGGGATCAAGAGACCCAGTACTTC. As protein: CASSQVGGDQETQYF. The complete variable domain, with remaining parts taken from reference TRBV14 and TRBJ2-5, reads EAGVTQFPSHSVIEKGQTVTLRCDPISGHDNLYWYRRVMGKEIKFLLHFVKESKQDESGMPNNRFLAERTGGTYSTLKVQPAELEDSGVYFCASSQVGGDQETQYFGPGTRLLVL.